These T cell receptor beta chains were read from a single sample in a study of metastatic and nonmetastatic thyroid tumors. TCRdb reprocessed the PCR reads using MiXCR. The sample lists approximately 4,000 clones, roughly a fifth occurring once. What was sequenced was tumor tissue. The receptors shown here come from a male donor with papillary thyroid cancer or a benign thyroid nodule (not recorded which). Some clones in this sample may be carry-over from other donors' samples. CDR3s include the opening cysteine and the closing phenylalanine or tryptophan. D genes are given only for firm matches. The size of a clone is reported for some rows only, either as once, few or many, or as a class for expanded clones.

NA,many,TRBJ2-3,TRBV18,TGTGCCAGCTCACGAATCGGTCGAACTACAGATACGCAGTATTTT,CASSRIGRTTDTQYF
NA,NA,TRBJ2-3,TRBV13,TGTGCCAGCAGCCCCAGCATGCGCCTCACAGATACGCAGTATTTT,CASSPSMRLTDTQYF
NA,large,TRBJ2-7,TRBV6-1,TGTGCCAGCAGCACGCAACTTGGGCAGTACTTC,CASSTQLGQYF
NA,large,TRBJ2-3,TRBV6-1,TGTGCCAGCAGTTCAATGAGCACAGATACGCAGTATTTT,CASSSMSTDTQYF
TRBD2,few,TRBJ2-3,TRBV24-1,TGTGCCACCAGTGACTCCAGACTAGCGGGACGTCATACGCAGTATTTT,CATSDSRLAGRHTQYF
NA,medium-sized,TRBJ2-1,TRBV6-1,TGTGCCAGCAGTGGACTCGCACTTTCCTACAATGAGCAGTTCTTC,CASSGLALSYNEQFF
NA,NA,TRBJ2-3,TRBV18,TGTGCCAGCTCACCACCAACAGATACGCAGTATTTT,CASSPPTDTQYF
TRBD1,NA,TRBJ1-1,TRBV5-1,TGCGCCAGCAGCCCGGAGACAGGGGAAGCTTTCTTT,CASSPETGEAFF
TRBD1,many,TRBJ2-4,TRBV19,TGTGCCAGTAGTCCGGGGACAGGGGGCATTCAGTACTTC,CASSPGTGGIQYF
TRBD1,medium-sized,TRBJ2-7,TRBV29-1,TGCAGCGTACGATCGGGACAGTCCTACGAGCAGTACTTC,CSVRSGQSYEQYF
NA,few,TRBJ2-2,TRBV6-4,TGTGCCAGCAGTGACTCGGAGGCTGGGGCCCACACCGGGGAGCTGTTTTTT,CASSDSEAGAHTGELFF
TRBD2,many,TRBJ2-7,TRBV5-6,TGTGCCAGCAGCTCTCCCGTGGTGGCGGGAGCGACCTACGAGCAGTACTTC,CASSSPVVAGATYEQYF
TRBD2,NA,TRBJ2-2,TRBV10-2,TGCGCCAGCAGATGGCAGCTGACTAGCGGGGGGCCGAACACCGGGGAGCTGTTTTTT,CASRWQLTSGGPNTGELFF
TRBD2,NA,TRBJ2-3,TRBV11-1,TGTGCCAGCAGCTCGGGACTAGCGGGAGCCCTAGATACGCAGTATTTT,CASSSGLAGALDTQYF
TRBD1,NA,TRBJ1-6,TRBV6-2/TRBV6-3,TGTGCCAGCAGTCGGGACAGGGAGAATTCACCCCTCCACTTT,CASSRDRENSPLHF
NA,few,TRBJ2-7,TRBV24-1,TGTGCCACCAGTGATTTCTACGAGCAGTACTTC,CATSDFYEQYF
TRBD1,NA,TRBJ1-6,TRBV6-1,TGTGCCAGCCGAACTTCCACAGGGGGCCGTTCACCCCTCCACTTT,CASRTSTGGRSPLHF
NA,NA,TRBJ2-1,TRBV19,TGTGCCAGTAGTATAGGCCTAGCAGCAAGATACAATGAGCAGTTCTTC,CASSIGLAARYNEQFF
TRBD2,NA,TRBJ2-1,TRBV10-3,TGTGCCATCAGTGAGTCTGGACTAGCGAGCTCCTACAATGAGCAGTTCTTC,CAISESGLASSYNEQFF
TRBD2,NA,TRBJ2-7,TRBV25-1,TGTGCCAGCAGCGCCGATCCGGGACTAGCGGGAGGGCCTATGCCCTACGAGCAGTACTTC,CASSADPGLAGGPMPYEQYF
NA,large,TRBJ1-1,TRBV6-1,TGTGCCAGCAGTGAAGCGGGCAGCTACATGAACACTGAAGCTTTCTTT,CASSEAGSYMNTEAFF
NA,large,TRBJ2-3,TRBV6-1,TGTGCCAGCAGTGAGGCTGCGGGAACGGATACGCAGTATTTT,CASSEAAGTDTQYF
NA,few,TRBJ2-1,TRBV28,TGTGCCACCCGCTTTGTGTACGCAGGTGGCTCCTACAATGAGCAGTTCTTC,CATRFVYAGGSYNEQFF
NA,NA,TRBJ2-2,TRBV5-1,TGCGCCAGCAGCCCCATGAGTTTGGAGGGAGCTTGGGATACCGGGGAGCTGTTTTTT,CASSPMSLEGAWDTGELFF
NA,NA,TRBJ1-3,TRBV11-3,TGTGCCAGCAGCCTAGGGGTGGGAAACACCATATATTTT,CASSLGVGNTIYF
TRBD2,many,TRBJ2-3,TRBV7-3,TGTGCCGGCAGCGTGGGAGGGCCCTCAGATGCGCAGTATTTT,CAGSVGGPSDAQYF
TRBD2,few,TRBJ2-1,TRBV6-2/TRBV6-3,TGTGCCAGCAGTTCCCCGTCTAGCGGGAGAGGTGAGCAGTTCTTC,CASSSPSSGRGEQFF
NA,NA,TRBJ1-5,TRBV6-1,TGTGCCAGCAGTATGGCCGCTCAGCCCCAGCATTTT,CASSMAAQPQHF
NA,large,TRBJ1-2,TRBV6-2/TRBV6-3,TGTGCCAGCAGTTACGTTAACTATGGCTACACCTTC,CASSYVNYGYTF
TRBD1,large,TRBJ1-2,TRBV10-3,TGTGCCATCAGTTGGGACAGGGACAACTATGGCTACACCTTC,CAISWDRDNYGYTF
TRBD2,NA,TRBJ2-3,TRBV6-1,TGTGCCAGCAGGACTAGCGTGGGTTATACGCAGTATTTT,CASRTSVGYTQYF
NA,NA,TRBJ1-5,TRBV4-3,TGCGCCAGCAGCCAAGATTGGCATCAGCCCCAGCATTTT,CASSQDWHQPQHF
NA,NA,TRBJ2-5,TRBV11-3,TGTGCCAGCAGCTTAGGAATCCAAGAGACCCAGTACTTC,CASSLGIQETQYF
NA,many,TRBJ2-5,TRBV7-9,TGTGCCAGCAGCCTAATGGCGGCTCAAGAGACCCAGTACTTC,CASSLMAAQETQYF
NA,medium-sized,TRBJ2-3,TRBV30,TGTGCCTGGGTCGATACCTGGGACAACACAGATACGCAGTATTTT,CAWVDTWDNTDTQYF
NA,few,TRBJ1-6,TRBV6-5,TGTGCCAGCAGTTCCCCGTGGGAACCCTATAATTCACCCCTCCACTTT,CASSSPWEPYNSPLHF
NA,NA,TRBJ2-3,TRBV5-1,TGCGCCAGCAGCTTGGCCCTCAGCACAGATACGCAGTATTTT,CASSLALSTDTQYF
TRBD2,many,TRBJ2-4,TRBV5-8,TGTGCCAGCAGCTTGGAGTTTAGCGGGATAGCCAAAAACATTCAGTACTTC,CASSLEFSGIAKNIQYF
TRBD2,few,TRBJ2-7,TRBV2,TGTGCCAGCAGTGGGATCGGGAGGGCCCTCGACGAGCAGTACTTC,CASSGIGRALDEQYF
NA,few,TRBJ2-7,TRBV28,TGTGCCAGCACCGGGGAAGGAGTCGAGCAGTACTTC,CASTGEGVEQYF
NA,many,TRBJ2-1,TRBV9,TGTGCCAGCAGCGTAGTCAGGACCAGTGAGCAGTTCTTC,CASSVVRTSEQFF
TRBD1,few,TRBJ2-5,TRBV28,TGTGCCAGCACCCCACCACCGGGACAGGGGGGCGAGACCCAGTACTTC,CASTPPPGQGGETQYF
TRBD1,few,TRBJ2-3,TRBV5-1,TGCGCCACCACAACCGGACAGGGCACAGATACGCAGTATTTT,CATTTGQGTDTQYF
TRBD1,NA,TRBJ2-2,TRBV7-9,TGTGCCAGCAGCGGAGACAGGGGGCACACCGGGGAGCTGTTTTTT,CASSGDRGHTGELFF
NA,NA,TRBJ2-2,TRBV19,TGTGCCAGTAGTGGGGGGCAGGCGGGTTCCGGGGAGCTGTTTTTT,CASSGGQAGSGELFF
TRBD1,few,TRBJ1-3,TRBV6-1,TGTGCCAGCAGAGGACAGGGTCACTCTGGAAACACCATATATTTT,CASRGQGHSGNTIYF
NA,medium-sized,TRBJ1-1,TRBV24-1,TGTGCCACCAGTCGCGGGGATACTGAAGCTTTCTTT,CATSRGDTEAFF
TRBD2,large,TRBJ2-1,TRBV6-2/TRBV6-3,TGTGCCAGCAGGGGGGGGACTAGCGGGAGGTTTGAGCAGTTCTTC,CASRGGTSGRFEQFF
NA,few,TRBJ2-3,TRBV6-2/TRBV6-3,TGTGCCAGCAGTTACTCTACTAGCACAGATACGCAGTATTTT,CASSYSTSTDTQYF
TRBD2,NA,TRBJ2-2,TRBV6-6,TGTGCCAGCAGTTACTACGGGGGGGCCCTCGGGGAGCTGTTTTTT,CASSYYGGALGELFF
NA,NA,TRBJ2-3,TRBV14,TGTGCCAGCAGCCAAGATTTAGGGACTTGGGTGCTCCCATATACGCAGTATTTT,CASSQDLGTWVLPYTQYF
TRBD2,few,TRBJ2-3,TRBV19,TGTGCCAGTAGTACTACTAGCGGAAGCACAGATACGCAGTATTTT,CASSTTSGSTDTQYF
NA,medium-sized,TRBJ2-1,TRBV29-1,TGCAGCGTTGAAGAATTGGAGCCCAATGAGCAGTTCTTC,CSVEELEPNEQFF
TRBD1,few,TRBJ2-3,TRBV28,TGTGCCAGCAGTTTATTTTCTGGGACAGTGCAGTATTTT,CASSLFSGTVQYF
NA,few,TRBJ2-1,TRBV6-1,TGTGCCAGCAGTGAAGGGGTAGGAGCATCATCTAAGGAGCAGTTCTTC,CASSEGVGASSKEQFF
TRBD2,many,TRBJ2-3,TRBV6-6,TGTGCCAGCAGTTACTCCAGTCGGCGGGAGGGCCTGATGAGAGATACGCAGTATTTT,CASSYSSRREGLMRDTQYF
NA,NA,TRBJ1-4,TRBV7-9,TGTGCCAGCAGCTTCGAGGGGGAGAATGAAAAACTGTTTTTT,CASSFEGENEKLFF
TRBD2,NA,TRBJ2-1,TRBV2,TGTTGGGCCAGCGGGAGGGTCGGGAGGCAGTGGAATGAGCAGTTCTTC,CWASGRVGRQWNEQFF
NA,NA,TRBJ2-7,TRBV10-3,TGTGCCACCTGGAAGGACTGGTACCTCGAGCAGTACTTC,CATWKDWYLEQYF
NA,NA,TRBJ1-5,TRBV6-2/TRBV6-3,TGTGCCAGCAGTCACTCGCTCTCAGCTCATCAGCCCCAGCATTTT,CASSHSLSAHQPQHF